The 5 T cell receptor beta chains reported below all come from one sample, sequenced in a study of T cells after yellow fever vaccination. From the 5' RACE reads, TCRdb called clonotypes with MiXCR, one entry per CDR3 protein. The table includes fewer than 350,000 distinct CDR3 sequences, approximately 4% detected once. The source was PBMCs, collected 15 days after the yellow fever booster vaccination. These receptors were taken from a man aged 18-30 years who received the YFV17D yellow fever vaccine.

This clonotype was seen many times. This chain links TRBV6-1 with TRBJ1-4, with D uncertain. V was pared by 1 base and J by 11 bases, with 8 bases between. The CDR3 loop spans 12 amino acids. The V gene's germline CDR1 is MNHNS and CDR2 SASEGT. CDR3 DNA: TGTGCCAGCAGTGAAGGCTGGGCTAAACTGTTTTTT. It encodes CASSEGWAKLFF.

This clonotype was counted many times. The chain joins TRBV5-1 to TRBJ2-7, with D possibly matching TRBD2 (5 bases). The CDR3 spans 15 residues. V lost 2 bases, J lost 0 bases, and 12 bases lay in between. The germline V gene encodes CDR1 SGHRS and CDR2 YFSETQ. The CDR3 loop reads CASSFNGESSYEQYV. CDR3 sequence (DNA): TGCGCCAGCAGCTTTAACGGGGAGAGCTCCTACGAGCAGTACGTC.

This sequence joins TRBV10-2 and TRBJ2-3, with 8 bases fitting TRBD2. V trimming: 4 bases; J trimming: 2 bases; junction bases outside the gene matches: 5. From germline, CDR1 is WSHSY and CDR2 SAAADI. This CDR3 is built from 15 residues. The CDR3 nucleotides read TGCGCCAGCAGTGCCGAGCGGGGGCTCACAGATACGCAGTATTTT. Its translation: CASSAERGLTDTQYF.

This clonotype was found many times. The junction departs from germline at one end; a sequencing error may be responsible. CDR3 DNA sequence: TGTGCCAGCACCTTACTAAACACCGGGGAGCTGTTTTTT. Translating gives CASTLLNTGELFF. This chain uses TRBV7-3 with TRBJ2-2, with D unresolved. Looked up from germline, CDR1 is SGHTA and CDR2 is FQGTGA. CDR3 size: 13 residues.

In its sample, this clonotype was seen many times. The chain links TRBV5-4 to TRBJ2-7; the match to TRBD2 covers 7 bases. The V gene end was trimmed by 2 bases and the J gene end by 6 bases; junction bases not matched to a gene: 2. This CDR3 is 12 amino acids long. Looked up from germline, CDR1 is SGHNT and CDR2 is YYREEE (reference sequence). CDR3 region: CASSFSSGEQYV. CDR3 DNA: TGTGCCAGCAGCTTCTCTAGCGGCGAGCAGTACGTC.